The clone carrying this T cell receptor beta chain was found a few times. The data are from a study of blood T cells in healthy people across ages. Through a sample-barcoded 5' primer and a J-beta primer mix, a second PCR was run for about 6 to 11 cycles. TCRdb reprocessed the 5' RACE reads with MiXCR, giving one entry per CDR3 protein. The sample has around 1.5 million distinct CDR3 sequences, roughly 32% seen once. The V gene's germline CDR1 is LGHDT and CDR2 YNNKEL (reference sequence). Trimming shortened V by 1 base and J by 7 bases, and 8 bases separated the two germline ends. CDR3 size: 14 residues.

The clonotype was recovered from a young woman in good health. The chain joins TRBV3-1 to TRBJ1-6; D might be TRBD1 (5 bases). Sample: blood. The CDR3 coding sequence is TGTGCCAGCAGCCAAGGCAGGGCGAATTCACCCCTCCACTTT. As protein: CASSQGRANSPLHF.